These T cell receptor beta chains were read from a single sample in a study of shared clonotypes between healthy human individuals. The repertoire was sequenced with immunoSEQ multiplex PCR; TCRdb's copy has only in-frame clones and lacks some. Of about 2.2 million clones listed, 80% to 95% are singletons. Input material: naive CD8+ T cells from PBMCs. Every receptor here comes from a man younger than 35 in good health. Some clones in this sample may be carry-over from other donors' samples. The CDR3 runs from the conserved cysteine through the conserved F or W. The D gene is left open where the match is weak. For some rows the clone size is stated as once, few or many, or as a class when expanded; others skip it.

NA,TRBV7-9,NA,TRBJ2-5,CASSLKGQSQAETQYF,TGTGCCAGCAGCTTAAAGGGGCAGTCTCAAGCGGAGACCCAGTACTTC
NA,TRBV2,NA,TRBJ2-7,CASRLLKDRPSEQYF,TGTGCCAGCAGACTATTAAAGGACCGTCCTAGCGAGCAGTACTTC
TRBD2,TRBV27,once,TRBJ2-2,CASRAGLNTGELFF,TGTGCCAGCAGAGCGGGACTGAACACCGGGGAGCTGTTTTTT
NA,TRBV19,NA,TRBJ2-2,CASSISRRGTGELFF,TGTGCCAGTAGTATATCCAGGAGAGGAACCGGGGAGCTGTTTTTT
NA,TRBV6-4,NA,TRBJ2-2,CASSDSRQAGELFF,TGTGCCAGCAGTGACTCAAGACAGGCCGGGGAGCTGTTTTTT
NA,TRBV14,NA,TRBJ2-3,CASSPWGFGTDTQYF,TGTGCCAGCAGCCCCTGGGGTTTCGGGACAGATACGCAGTATTTT
NA,TRBV9,NA,TRBJ2-2,CASSVGWDTSNTGELFF,TGTGCCAGCAGCGTAGGGTGGGACACGAGTAACACCGGGGAGCTGTTTTTT
TRBD2,TRBV9,once,TRBJ2-3,CASSGPAGGWTDTQYF,TGTGCCAGCAGCGGACCAGCCGGGGGGTGGACAGATACGCAGTATTTT
NA,TRBV27,NA,TRBJ2-7,CASSLQGRLVGYEQYF,TGTGCCAGCAGTTTACAAGGCCGCTTAGTCGGCTACGAGCAGTACTTC
TRBD1,TRBV10-3,NA,TRBJ1-1,CAISDLQGENTEAFF,TGTGCCATCAGTGACCTACAGGGGGAAAACACTGAAGCTTTCTTT
NA,TRBV4-1,NA,TRBJ2-7,CASSQEHDNYYEQYF,TGCGCCAGCAGCCAAGAGCATGACAATTACTACGAGCAGTACTTC
TRBD2,TRBV30,NA,TRBJ2-2,CACRTSTFSAGELFF,TGTGCCTGCCGGACTAGTACATTTAGTGCCGGGGAGCTGTTTTTT
NA,TRBV28,NA,TRBJ2-3,CASTSIKRDTQYF,TGTGCCAGCACCTCGATTAAAAGAGATACGCAGTATTTT
TRBD2,TRBV9,once,TRBJ2-1,CASSVWASGSGPYNEQFF,TGTGCCAGCAGCGTATGGGCTAGCGGGAGTGGCCCCTACAATGAGCAGTTCTTC
TRBD1,TRBV14,NA,TRBJ1-1,CASTHGDRVTEAFF,TGTGCCAGCACCCATGGGGACAGGGTAACTGAAGCTTTCTTT
TRBD2,TRBV4-1,once,TRBJ2-5,CASSQKLAGVGETQYF,TGCGCCAGCAGCCAAAAACTAGCGGGAGTTGGGGAGACCCAGTACTTC
NA,TRBV19,NA,TRBJ2-5,CASSIWRGTQETQYF,TGTGCCAGTAGTATCTGGCGGGGAACGCAAGAGACCCAGTACTTC
NA,TRBV7-9,few,TRBJ1-1,CASSLPGRPEAFF,TGTGCCAGCAGCTTACCAGGCCGCCCTGAAGCTTTCTTT
NA,TRBV28,NA,TRBJ2-7,CASSFHRGTGDF,TGTGCCAGCAGTTTTCACCGGGGGACGGGAGATTTC
TRBD2,TRBV4-3,NA,TRBJ2-1,CASSQGTSGREGHNDEQFF,TGCGCCAGCAGCCAAGGGACTAGCGGGAGGGAGGGGCACAACGATGAGCAGTTCTTC
NA,TRBV9,NA,TRBJ2-7,CASSVEASSEQYF,TGTGCCAGCAGCGTAGAGGCTAGCAGCGAGCAGTACTTC
TRBD1,TRBV15,NA,TRBJ1-4,CATRGTARSEKLFF,TGTGCCACCAGAGGGACAGCTCGGAGTGAAAAACTGTTTTTT
NA,TRBV13,NA,TRBJ2-1,CASSLGRASEQFF,TGTGCCAGCAGCCTGGGGCGAGCGAGTGAGCAGTTCTTC
NA,TRBV7-9,few,TRBJ2-7,CASSLTLDEQYF,TGTGCCAGCAGCTTAACCCTTGACGAGCAGTACTTC
TRBD1,TRBV27,NA,TRBJ1-4,CASGTGDGKLFF,TGTGCCAGCGGGACAGGGGATGGAAAACTGTTTTTT
TRBD2,TRBV4-1,few,TRBJ2-7,CASSQGSGSSYEQYF,TGCGCCAGCAGCCAAGGGAGCGGGAGCTCCTACGAGCAGTACTTC
NA,TRBV9,once,TRBJ2-7,CASSPPQTYEQYF,TGTGCCAGCAGCCCCCCCCAGACCTACGAGCAGTACTTC
NA,TRBV12-5,NA,TRBJ2-7,CASALGAAEQYF,TGTGCTAGTGCCTTGGGGGCGGCCGAGCAGTACTTC
NA,TRBV4-3,NA,TRBJ2-1,CASSQDYGSSYNEQFF,TGCGCCAGCAGCCAAGATTACGGGAGCTCCTACAATGAGCAGTTCTTC